This TCR beta chain emerged from a study of T cell changes during pregnancy in multiple sclerosis. Trimming shortened V by 6 bases and J by 2 bases, and 17 bases separated the two germline ends. Per germline, CDR1 SEHNR and CDR2 FQNEAQ (reference sequence). The CDR3 runs 15 residues. Profiling relied on immunoSEQ multiplex PCR, and the TCRdb table lists in-frame clones only, not all of them. Of around 63,000 clones listed, roughly 91% are singletons. The TCR comes from a female donor in good health, enrolled as a control in a pregnancy study. The material sequenced was peripheral blood, taken in the third trimester of pregnancy. V usage is TRBV7-9 and J usage is TRBJ2-7; possibly TRBD1 for D (5 bases). The CDR3 sequence: CASSFLAGRPYEQYF. The DNA of the CDR3 is TGTGCCAGCAGTTTCCTCGCAGGGCGTCCCTACGAGCAGTACTTC.